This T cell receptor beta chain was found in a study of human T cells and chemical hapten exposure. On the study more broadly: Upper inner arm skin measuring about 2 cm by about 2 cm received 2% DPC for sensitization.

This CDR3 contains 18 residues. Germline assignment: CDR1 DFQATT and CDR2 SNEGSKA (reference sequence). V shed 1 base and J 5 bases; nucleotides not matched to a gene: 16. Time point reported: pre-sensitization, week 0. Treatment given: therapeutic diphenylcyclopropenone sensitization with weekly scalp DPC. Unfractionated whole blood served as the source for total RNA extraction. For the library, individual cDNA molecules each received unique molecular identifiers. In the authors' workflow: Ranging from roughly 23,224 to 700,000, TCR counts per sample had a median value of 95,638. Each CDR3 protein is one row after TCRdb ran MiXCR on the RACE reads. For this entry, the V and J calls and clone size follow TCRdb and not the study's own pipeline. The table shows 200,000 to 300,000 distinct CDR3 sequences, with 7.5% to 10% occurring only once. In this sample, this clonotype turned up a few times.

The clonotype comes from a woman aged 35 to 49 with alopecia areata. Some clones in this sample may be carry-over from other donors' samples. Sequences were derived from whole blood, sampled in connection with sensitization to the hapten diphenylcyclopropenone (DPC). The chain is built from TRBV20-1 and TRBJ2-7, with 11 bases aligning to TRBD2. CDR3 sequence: CSARGPHVYSGRVDEQYF. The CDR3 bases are TGCAGTGCTAGAGGCCCCCACGTGTATAGCGGGAGGGTCGACGAGCAGTACTTC.